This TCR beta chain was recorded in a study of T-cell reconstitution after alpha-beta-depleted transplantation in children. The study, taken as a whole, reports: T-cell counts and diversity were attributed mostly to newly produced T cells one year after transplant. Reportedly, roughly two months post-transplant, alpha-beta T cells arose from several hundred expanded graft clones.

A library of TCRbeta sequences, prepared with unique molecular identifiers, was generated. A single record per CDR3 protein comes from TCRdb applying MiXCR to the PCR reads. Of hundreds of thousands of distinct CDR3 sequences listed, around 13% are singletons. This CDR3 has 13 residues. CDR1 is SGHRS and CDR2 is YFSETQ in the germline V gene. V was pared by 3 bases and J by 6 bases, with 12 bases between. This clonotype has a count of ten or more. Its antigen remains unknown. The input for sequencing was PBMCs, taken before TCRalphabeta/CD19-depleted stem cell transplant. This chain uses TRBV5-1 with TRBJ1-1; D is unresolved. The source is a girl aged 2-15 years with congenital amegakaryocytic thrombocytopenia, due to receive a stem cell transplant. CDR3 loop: CASSSSPLSEAFF. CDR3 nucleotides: TGCGCCAGCAGCTCTTCCCCCCTCTCTGAAGCTTTCTTT.